This TCR beta chain was sequenced in a study of T cell clones after liver transplantation. Overall study context: Liver transplant recipients had immunosuppression withdrawal attempted within 2 years.

As to this clone: The junction shows a germline mismatch at one end, possibly a read error.

This table comes from immunoSEQ multiplex PCR, and its TCRdb copy is limited to in-frame clones, with some not included. Counted here are about 75,000 clones, 90% occurring once; the ten biggest clones make up roughly 2.7%. The length of the CDR3 is 13 residues. The germline V gene encodes CDR1 SSHAT and CDR2 FNYEAQ (reference sequence). The sample consisted of CD4+ T cells from blood, taken before liver transplant. This TCR was sampled from a human donor who received a liver transplant. V and J are TRBV7-7 and TRBJ2-5; the D gene is possibly TRBD1 (6 bases). In DNA form, the CDR3 reads TGTGCTAGCAGCGCTAGGGGGCAAGAGACCCAGTACTTC. This codes for CASSARGQETQYF. The full variable domain, in which reference TRBV7-7 and TRBJ2-5 provide the parts outside the CDR3, is GAGVSQSPRYKVTKRGQDVTLRCDPISSHATLYWYQQALGQGPEFLTYFNYEAQPDKSGLPSDRFSAERPEGSISTLTIQRTEQRDSAMYRCASSARGQETQYFGPGTRLLVL.